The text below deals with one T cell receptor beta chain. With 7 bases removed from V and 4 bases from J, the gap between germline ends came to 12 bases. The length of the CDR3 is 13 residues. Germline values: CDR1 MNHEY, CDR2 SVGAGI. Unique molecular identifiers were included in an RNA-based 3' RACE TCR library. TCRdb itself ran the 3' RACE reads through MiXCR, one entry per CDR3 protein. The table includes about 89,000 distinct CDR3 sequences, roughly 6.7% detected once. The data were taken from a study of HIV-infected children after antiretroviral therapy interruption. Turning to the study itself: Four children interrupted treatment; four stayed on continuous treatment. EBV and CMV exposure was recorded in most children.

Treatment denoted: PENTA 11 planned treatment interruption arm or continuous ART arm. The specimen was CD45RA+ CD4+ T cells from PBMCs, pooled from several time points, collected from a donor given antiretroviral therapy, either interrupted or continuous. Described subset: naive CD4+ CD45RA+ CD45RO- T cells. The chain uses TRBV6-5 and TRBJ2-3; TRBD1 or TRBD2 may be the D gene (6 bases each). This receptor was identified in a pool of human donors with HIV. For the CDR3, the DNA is TGTGCCAGCATGGGAAGGGGGGCAGATACGCAGTATTTT. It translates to CASMGRGADTQYF.